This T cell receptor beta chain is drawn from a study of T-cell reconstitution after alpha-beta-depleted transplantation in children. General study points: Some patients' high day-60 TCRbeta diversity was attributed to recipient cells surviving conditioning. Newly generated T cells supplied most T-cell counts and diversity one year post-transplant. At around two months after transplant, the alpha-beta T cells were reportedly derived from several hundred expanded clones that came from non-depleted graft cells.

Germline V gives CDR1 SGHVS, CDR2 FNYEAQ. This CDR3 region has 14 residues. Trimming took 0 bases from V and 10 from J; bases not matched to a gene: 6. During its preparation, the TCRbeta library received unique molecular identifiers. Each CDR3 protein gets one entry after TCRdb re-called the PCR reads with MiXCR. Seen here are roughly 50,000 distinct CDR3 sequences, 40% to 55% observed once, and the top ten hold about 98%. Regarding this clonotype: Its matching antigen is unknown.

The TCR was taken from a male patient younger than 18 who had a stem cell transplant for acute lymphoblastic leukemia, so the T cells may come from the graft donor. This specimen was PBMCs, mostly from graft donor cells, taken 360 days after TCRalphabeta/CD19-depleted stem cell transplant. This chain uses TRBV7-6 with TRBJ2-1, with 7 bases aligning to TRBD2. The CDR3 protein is CASSLALTSREQFF. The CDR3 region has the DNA TGTGCCAGCAGCTTAGCGCTGACTAGCCGGGAGCAGTTCTTC.